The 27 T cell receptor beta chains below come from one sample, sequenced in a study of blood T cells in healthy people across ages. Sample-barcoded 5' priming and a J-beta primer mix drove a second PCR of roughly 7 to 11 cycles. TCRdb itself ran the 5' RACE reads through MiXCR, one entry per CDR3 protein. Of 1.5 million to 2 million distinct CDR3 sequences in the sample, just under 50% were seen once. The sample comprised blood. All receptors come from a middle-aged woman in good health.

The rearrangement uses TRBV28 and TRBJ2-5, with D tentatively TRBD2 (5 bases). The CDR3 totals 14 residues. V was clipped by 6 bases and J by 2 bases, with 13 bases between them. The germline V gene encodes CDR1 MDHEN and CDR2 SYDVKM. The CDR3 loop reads CASRLMEAQETQYF. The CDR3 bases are TGTGCCAGCAGGCTTATGGAGGCGCAAGAGACCCAGTACTTC.

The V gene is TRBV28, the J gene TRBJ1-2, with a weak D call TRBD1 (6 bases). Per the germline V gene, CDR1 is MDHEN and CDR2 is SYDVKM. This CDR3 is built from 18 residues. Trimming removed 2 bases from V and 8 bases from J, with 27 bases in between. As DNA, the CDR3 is TGTGCCAGCAGTTTACCAACCTCGGCGCGGGGGCCACGACGGGGCTACACCTTC. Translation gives CASSLPTSARGPRRGYTF.

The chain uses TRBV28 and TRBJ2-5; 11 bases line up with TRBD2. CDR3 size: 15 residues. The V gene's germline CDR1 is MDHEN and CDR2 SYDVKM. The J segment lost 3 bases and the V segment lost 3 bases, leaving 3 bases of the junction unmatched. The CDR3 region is CASSFLAGGKETQYF. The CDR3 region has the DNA TGTGCCAGCAGTTTTCTAGCGGGGGGAAAAGAGACCCAGTACTTC.

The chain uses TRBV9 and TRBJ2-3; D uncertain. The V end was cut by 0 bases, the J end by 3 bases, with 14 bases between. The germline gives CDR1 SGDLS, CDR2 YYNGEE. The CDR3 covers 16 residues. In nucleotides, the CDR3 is TGTGCCAGCAGCGTAGATTTAGGCTTAGGAACAGATACGCAGTATTTT. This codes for CASSVDLGLGTDTQYF.

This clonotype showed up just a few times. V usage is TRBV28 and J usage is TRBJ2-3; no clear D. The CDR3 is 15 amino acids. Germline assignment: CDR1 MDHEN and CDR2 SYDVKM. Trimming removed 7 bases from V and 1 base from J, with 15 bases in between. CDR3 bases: TGTGCCAGCATTGTTTCCGGTGGAGGCACAGATACGCAGTATTTT. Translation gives CASIVSGGGTDTQYF.

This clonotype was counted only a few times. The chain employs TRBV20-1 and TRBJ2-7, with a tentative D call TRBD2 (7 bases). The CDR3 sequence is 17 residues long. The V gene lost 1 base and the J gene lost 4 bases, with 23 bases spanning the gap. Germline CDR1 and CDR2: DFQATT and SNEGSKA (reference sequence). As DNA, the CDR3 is TGCAGTGCTAGAGGAAATCGTGGGAGGGGGGGTTTGTACGAGCAGTACTTC. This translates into CSARGNRGRGGLYEQYF.

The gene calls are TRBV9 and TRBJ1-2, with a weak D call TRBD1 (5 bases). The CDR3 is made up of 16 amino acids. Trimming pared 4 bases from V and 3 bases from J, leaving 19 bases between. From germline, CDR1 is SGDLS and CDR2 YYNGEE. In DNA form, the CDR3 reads TGTGCCAGCAGCAATAGAGTGGGGGGGGAGGACTATGGCTACACCTTC. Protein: CASSNRVGGEDYGYTF.

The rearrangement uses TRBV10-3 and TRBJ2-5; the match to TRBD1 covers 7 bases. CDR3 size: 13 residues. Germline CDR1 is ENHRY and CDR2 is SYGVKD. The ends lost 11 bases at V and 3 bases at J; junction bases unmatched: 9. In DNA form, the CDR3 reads TGTGCCTCACACCCCGACAGGGAAGAGACCCAGTACTTC. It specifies CASHPDREETQYF.

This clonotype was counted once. DNA of the CDR3: TGTGCCAGCAGTTCGAAGGGCGCGGTCGACTCCTACGGGCAGTACTTC. Translating gives CASSSKGAVDSYGQYF. The V call is TRBV28, the J call TRBJ2-5, with D unclear. Germline values: CDR1 MDHEN, CDR2 SYDVKM. The CDR3 spans 16 residues. V lost 4 bases and J lost 11, with 26 bases in between.

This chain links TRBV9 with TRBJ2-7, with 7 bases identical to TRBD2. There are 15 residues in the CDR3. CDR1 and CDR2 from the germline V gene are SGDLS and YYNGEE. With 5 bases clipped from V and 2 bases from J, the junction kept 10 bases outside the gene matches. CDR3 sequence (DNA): TGTGCCAGCAGTTCGGGGGGTTCGGGGACCTACGAGCAGTACTTC. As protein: CASSSGGSGTYEQYF. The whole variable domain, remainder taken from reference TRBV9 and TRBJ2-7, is DSGVTQTPKHLITATGQRVTLRCSPRSGDLSVYWYQQSLDQGLQFLIQYYNGEERAKGNILERFSAQQFPDLHSELNLSSLELGDSALYFCASSSGGSGTYEQYFGPGTRLTVT.

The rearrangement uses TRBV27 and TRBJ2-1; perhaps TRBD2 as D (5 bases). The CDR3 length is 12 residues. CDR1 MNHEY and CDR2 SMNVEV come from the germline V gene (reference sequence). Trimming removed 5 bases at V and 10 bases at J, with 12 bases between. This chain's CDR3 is CASSPGGGEQFF. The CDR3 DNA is TGTGCCAGCAGTCCGGGCGGAGGAGAGCAGTTCTTC.

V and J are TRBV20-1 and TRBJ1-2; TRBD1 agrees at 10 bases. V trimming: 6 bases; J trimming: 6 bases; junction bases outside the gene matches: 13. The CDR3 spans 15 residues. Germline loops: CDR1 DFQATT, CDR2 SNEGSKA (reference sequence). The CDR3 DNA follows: TGCAGTGCCCCCCGGGACAGGGGATTTCGAAATGGCTACACCTTC. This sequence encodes CSAPRDRGFRNGYTF.

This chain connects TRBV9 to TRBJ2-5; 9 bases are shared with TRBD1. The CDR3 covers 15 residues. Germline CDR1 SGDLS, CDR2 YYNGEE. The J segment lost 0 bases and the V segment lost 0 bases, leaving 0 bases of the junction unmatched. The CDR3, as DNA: TGTGCCAGCAGCGTAGGGACAGGGGACCAAGAGACCCAGTACTTC. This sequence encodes CASSVGTGDQETQYF.

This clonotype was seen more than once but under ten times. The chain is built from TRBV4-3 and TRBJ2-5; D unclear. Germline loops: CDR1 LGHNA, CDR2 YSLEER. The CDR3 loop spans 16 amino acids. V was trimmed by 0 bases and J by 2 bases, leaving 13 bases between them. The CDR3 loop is CASSQDVGRGQETQYF. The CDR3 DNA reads TGCGCCAGCAGCCAAGATGTCGGGCGAGGACAAGAGACCCAGTACTTC.

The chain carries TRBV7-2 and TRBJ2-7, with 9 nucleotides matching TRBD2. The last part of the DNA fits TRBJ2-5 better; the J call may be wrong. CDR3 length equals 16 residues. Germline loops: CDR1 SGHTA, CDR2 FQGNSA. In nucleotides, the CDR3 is TGTGCCAGCAGCTTAGCCGCGGGGGGGAGGCCTGAGACCCAGTACTTC. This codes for CASSLAAGGRPETQYF.

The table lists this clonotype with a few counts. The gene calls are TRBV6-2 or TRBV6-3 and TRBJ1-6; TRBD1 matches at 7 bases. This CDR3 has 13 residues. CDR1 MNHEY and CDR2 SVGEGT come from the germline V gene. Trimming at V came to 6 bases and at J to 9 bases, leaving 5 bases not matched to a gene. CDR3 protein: CASRRQGGSPLHF. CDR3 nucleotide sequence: TGTGCCAGCAGACGACAGGGCGGTTCACCCCTCCACTTT.

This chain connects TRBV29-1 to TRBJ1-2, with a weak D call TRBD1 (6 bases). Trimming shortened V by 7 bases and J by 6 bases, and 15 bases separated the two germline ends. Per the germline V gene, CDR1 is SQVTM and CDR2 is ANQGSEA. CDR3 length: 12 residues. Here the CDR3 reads CSARTVLDGYTF. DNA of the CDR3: TGCAGCGCGCGGACAGTCCTCGATGGCTACACCTTC.

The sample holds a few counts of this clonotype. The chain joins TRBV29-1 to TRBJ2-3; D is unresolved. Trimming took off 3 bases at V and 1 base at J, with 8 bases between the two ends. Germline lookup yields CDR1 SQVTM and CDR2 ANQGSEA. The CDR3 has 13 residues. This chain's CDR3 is CSVDREGTDTQYF. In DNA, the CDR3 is TGCAGCGTTGATAGAGAAGGCACAGATACGCAGTATTTT.

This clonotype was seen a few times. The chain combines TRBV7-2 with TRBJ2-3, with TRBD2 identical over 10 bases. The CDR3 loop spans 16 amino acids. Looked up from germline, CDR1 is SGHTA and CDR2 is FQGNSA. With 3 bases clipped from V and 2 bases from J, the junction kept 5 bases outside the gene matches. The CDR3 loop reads CASSFLAGVATDTQYF. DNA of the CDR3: TGTGCCAGCAGCTTCCTAGCGGGGGTCGCCACAGATACGCAGTATTTT.

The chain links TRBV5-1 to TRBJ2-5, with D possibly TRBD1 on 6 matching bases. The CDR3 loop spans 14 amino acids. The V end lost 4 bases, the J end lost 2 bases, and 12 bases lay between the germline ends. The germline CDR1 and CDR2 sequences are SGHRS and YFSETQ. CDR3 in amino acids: CASSVADRQETQYF. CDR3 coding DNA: TGCGCCAGCAGCGTCGCGGACAGACAAGAGACCCAGTACTTC.

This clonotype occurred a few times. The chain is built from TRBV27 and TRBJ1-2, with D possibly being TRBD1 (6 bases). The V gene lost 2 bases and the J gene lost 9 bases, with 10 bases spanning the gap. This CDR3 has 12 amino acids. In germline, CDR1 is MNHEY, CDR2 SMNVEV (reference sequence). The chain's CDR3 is CASSLSGQSYTF. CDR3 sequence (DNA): TGTGCCAGCAGTTTAAGTGGACAGAGCTACACCTTC.

The CDR3 coding sequence is TGTGCCAGCAGTTTACCGGGTTCGAATCGGAATGAGCAGTTCTTC. Its protein is CASSLPGSNRNEQFF. This rearrangement joins TRBV12-3 or TRBV12-4 to TRBJ2-1; no clear D gene. The V gene lost 2 bases and the J gene lost 7 bases, with 15 bases spanning the gap. This CDR3 has 15 amino acids.

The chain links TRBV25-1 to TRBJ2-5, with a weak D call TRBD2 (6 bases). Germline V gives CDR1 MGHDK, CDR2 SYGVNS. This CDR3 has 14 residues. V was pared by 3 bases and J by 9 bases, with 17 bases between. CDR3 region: CASSDRGIEEAQYF. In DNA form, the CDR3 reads TGTGCCAGCAGTGACCGCGGGATAGAGGAGGCCCAGTACTTC.

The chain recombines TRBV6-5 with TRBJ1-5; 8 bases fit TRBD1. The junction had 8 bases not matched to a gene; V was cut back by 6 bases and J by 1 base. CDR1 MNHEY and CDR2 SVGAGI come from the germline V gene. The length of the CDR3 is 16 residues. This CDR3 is CASSRNRDRSNQPQHF. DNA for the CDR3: TGTGCCAGCAGCCGAAATAGGGACAGGAGCAATCAGCCCCAGCATTTT.

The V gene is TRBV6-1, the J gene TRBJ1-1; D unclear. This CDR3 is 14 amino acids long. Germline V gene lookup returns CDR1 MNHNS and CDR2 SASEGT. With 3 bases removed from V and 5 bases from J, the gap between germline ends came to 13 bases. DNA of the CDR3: TGTGCCAGCAGTGACCCGAATATCTCTACTGAAGCTTTCTTT. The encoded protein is CASSDPNISTEAFF.

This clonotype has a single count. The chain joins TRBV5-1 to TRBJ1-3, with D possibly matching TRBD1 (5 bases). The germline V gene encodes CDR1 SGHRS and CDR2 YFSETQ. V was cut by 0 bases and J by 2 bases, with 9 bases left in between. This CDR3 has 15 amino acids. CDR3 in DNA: TGCGCCAGCAGCTTGGCGGGGGGTCCTGGAAACACCATATATTTT. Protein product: CASSLAGGPGNTIYF.

The CDR3 region has the DNA TGTGCCAGCAGCCTTCATACCCTCACTGAAGCTTTCTTT. Its translation is CASSLHTLTEAFF. This chain connects TRBV12-3 or TRBV12-4 to TRBJ1-1; D is unresolved. Deletions cut 6 bases from V and 4 bases from J, with 12 bases between. The CDR3 is made up of 13 amino acids.